Listed here are 2 T cell receptor beta chains from one sample, sequenced in a study of T cell clonotyping in hematopoietic cell transplantation. TCRdb keeps only in-frame clones here, not all; method: immunoSEQ multiplex PCR. Here the sample spans 55,000 to 70,000 clones, 90% to 95% being singletons. Sequencing was performed on peripheral blood mononuclear cells. The origin of the receptors is a man aged 45-60 years in good health. Some clones in this sample may be carry-over from other donors' samples.

By sample share, this clone is medium-sized. The rearrangement uses TRBV6-6 and TRBJ2-4; D may be TRBD2 (6 bases). The V end lost 7 bases, the J end lost 10 bases, and 20 bases lay between the germline ends. The germline CDR1 and CDR2 sequences are MNHNY and SVGAGI (reference sequence). The CDR3 is 14 amino acids. The CDR3 protein is CASNLGGSERIQYF. The CDR3, as DNA: TGTGCCAGCAATCTCGGGGGTTCTGAGAGAATTCAGTACTTC.

V and J are TRBV27 and TRBJ2-1; TRBD1 aligns across 9 bases. The CDR3 extends over 14 amino acids. V was pared by 0 bases and J by 9 bases, with 3 bases of the junction left unmatched. In germline, CDR1 is MNHEY, CDR2 SMNVEV (reference sequence). The CDR3 DNA is TGTGCCAGCAGTTTATCGACAGGGGGGGTTGAGCAGTTCTTC. This codes for CASSLSTGGVEQFF.